This T cell receptor (beta chain) comes out of a study of CD8 T cells in ankylosing spondylitis. Findings and caveats of the study: The clones that were linked to disease were reported to be significantly enriched in matched synovial fluid samples from ankylosing spondylitis patients. What seemed typical of ankylosing spondylitis blood was a TCR beta motif built from under 10 highly homologous variants.

CDR1 and CDR2 (germline): SGHAT, FQNNGV. V shed 1 base and J shed 6 bases, with 7 bases lying between them. CDR3 size: 12 residues. TCRdb re-derived calls from the 5' RACE reads in MiXCR, one entry per CDR3 protein. The sample lists 150,000 to 250,000 distinct CDR3 sequences, around 13% seen once, with about 15% in the top ten. This clonotype has only a few counts. Its antigen is unidentified. The V and J genes are TRBV11-2 and TRBJ2-7; D unresolved. This clonotype was sampled from a male donor with ankylosing spondylitis or in good health (not recorded which). Sequencing input: blood, either unsorted or a sorted T cell fraction (not recorded which). The CDR3 loop is CASSLVLREQYF. CDR3 nucleotide sequence: TGTGCCAGCAGCTTAGTACTCCGCGAGCAGTACTTC.